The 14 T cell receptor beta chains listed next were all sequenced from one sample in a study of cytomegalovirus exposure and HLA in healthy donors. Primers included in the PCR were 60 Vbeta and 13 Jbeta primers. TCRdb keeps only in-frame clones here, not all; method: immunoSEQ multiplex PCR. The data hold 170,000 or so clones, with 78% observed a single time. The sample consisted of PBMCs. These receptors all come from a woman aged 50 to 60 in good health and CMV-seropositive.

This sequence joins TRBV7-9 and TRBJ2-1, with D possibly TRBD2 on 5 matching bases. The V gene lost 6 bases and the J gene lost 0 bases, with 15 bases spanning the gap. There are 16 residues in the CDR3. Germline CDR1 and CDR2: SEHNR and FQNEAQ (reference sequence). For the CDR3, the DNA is TGTGCCAGCAGTCTAAGAGCGGATAGCTCCTACAATGAGCAGTTCTTC. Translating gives CASSLRADSSYNEQFF.

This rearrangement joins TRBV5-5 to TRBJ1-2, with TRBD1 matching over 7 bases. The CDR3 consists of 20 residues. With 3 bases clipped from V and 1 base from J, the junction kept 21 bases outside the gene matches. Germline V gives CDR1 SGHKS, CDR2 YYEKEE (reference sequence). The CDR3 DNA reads TGTGCCAGCAGCTACCTCAGAGCGTTTGAGGGGACAGCACGTAACTATGGCTACACCTTC. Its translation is CASSYLRAFEGTARNYGYTF.

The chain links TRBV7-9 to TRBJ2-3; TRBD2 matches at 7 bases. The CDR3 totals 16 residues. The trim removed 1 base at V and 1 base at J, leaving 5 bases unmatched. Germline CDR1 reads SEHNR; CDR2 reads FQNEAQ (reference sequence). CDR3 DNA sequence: TGTGCCAGCAGCTTAGATGGGGGGGAACGCACAGATACGCAGTATTTT. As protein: CASSLDGGERTDTQYF.

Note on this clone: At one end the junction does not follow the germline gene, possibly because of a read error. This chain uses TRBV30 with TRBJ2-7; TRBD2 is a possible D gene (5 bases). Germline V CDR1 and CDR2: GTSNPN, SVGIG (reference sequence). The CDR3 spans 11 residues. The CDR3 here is CAWSNGFLLDF. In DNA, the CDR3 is TGTGCCTGGAGTAATGGGTTTTTACTAGACTTC. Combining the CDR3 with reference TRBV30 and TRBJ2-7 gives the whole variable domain SQTIHQWPATLVQPVGSPLSLECTVEGTSNPNLYWYRQAAGRGLQLLFYSVGIGQISSEVPQNLSASRPQDRQFILSSKKLLLSDSGFYLCAWSNGFLLDFGPGTRLTVT.

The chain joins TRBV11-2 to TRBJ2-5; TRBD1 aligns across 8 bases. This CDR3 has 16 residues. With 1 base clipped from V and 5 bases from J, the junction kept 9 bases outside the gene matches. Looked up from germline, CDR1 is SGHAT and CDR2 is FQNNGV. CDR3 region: CASSLGIGQGSETQYF. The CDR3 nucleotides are TGTGCCAGCAGCTTAGGGATAGGACAGGGAAGCGAGACCCAGTACTTC. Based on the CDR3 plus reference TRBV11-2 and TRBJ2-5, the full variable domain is EAGVAQSPRYKIIEKRQSVAFWCNPISGHATLYWYQQILGQGPKLLIQFQNNGVVDDSQLPKDRFSAERLKGVDSTLKIQPAKLEDSAVYLCASSLGIGQGSETQYFGPGTRLLVL.

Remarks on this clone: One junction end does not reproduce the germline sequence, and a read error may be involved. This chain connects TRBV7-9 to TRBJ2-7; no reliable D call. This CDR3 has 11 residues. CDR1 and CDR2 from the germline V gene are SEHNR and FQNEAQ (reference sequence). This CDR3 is CASSPSHEQYF. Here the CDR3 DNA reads TGTGCCAGCAGCCCCTCCCACGAGCAGTACTTC.

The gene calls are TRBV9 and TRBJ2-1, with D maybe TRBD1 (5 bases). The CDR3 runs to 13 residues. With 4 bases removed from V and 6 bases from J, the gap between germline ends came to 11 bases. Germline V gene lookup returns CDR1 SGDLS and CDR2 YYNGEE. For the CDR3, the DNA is TGTGCCAGCAGCAGACAGCCAGTCAATGAGCAGTTCTTC. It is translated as CASSRQPVNEQFF. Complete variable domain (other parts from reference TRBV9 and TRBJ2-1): DSGVTQTPKHLITATGQRVTLRCSPRSGDLSVYWYQQSLDQGLQFLIQYYNGEERAKGNILERFSAQQFPDLHSELNLSSLELGDSALYFCASSRQPVNEQFFGPGTRLTVL.

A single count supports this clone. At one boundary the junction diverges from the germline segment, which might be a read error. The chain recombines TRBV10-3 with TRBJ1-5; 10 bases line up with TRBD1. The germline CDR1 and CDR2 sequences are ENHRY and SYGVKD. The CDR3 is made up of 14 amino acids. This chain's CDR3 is CGTGAVPGYQPQHF. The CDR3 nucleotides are TGCGGGACAGGGGCTGTTCCGGGTTATCAGCCCCAGCATTTT.

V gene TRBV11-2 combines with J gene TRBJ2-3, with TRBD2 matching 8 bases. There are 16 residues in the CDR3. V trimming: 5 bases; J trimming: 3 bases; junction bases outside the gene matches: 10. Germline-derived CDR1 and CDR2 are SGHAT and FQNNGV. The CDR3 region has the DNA TGTGCCAGCAGCGGCAGTCAGCGGGGGCTAACAGATACGCAGTATTTT. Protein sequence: CASSGSQRGLTDTQYF.

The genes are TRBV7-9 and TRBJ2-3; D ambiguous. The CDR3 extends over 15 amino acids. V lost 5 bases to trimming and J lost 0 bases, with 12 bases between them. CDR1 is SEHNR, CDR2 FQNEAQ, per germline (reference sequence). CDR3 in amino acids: CASSRGQASTDTQYF. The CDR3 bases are TGTGCCAGCAGCCGTGGTCAGGCTAGCACAGATACGCAGTATTTT.

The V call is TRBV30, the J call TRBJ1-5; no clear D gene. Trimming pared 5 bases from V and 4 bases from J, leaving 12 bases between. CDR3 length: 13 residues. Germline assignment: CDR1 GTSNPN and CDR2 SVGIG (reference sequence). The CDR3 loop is CAWARRGNQPQHF. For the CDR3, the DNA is TGTGCCTGGGCAAGGAGAGGGAATCAGCCCCAGCATTTT.

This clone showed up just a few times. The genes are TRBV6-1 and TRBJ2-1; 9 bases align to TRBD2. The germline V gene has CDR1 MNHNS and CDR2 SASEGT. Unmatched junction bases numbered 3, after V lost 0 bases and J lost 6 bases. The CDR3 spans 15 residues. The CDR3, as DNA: TGTGCCAGCAGTGAAGCTAGCGGGGGTCTCAATGAGCAGTTCTTC. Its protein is CASSEASGGLNEQFF.

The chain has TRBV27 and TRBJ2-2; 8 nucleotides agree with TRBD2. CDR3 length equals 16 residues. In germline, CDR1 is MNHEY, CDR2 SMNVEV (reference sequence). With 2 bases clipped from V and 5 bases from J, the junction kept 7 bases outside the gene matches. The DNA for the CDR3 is TGTGCCAGCAGTTTAAACGGGGGGGCCGGAACCGGGGAGCTGTTTTTT. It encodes CASSLNGGAGTGELFF.

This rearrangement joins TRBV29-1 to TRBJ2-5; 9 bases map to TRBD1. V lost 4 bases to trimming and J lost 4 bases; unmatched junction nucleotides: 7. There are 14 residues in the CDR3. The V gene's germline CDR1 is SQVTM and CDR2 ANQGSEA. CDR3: CSVAGTGPRETQYF. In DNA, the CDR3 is TGCAGCGTTGCTGGGACAGGGCCTCGAGAGACCCAGTACTTC.